These 13 T cell receptor beta chains came from one sample sequenced in a study of CD8+ T cells in alopecia areata (dated by TCRdb to between 2018 and 2020). The library was built by means of the immunoSEQ multiplex PCR assay. RNA was extracted from all samples and reverse transcribed into cDNA, which served as template for TCR sequencing. TCRdb holds this immuneACCESS table with in-frame rearrangements only. Some clones are missing; in checked studies, unresolved V genes explain under half, and the rest has no known cause. The sample profile shows approximately 120,000 clones; roughly 50% of them were found once. The ten largest clones take up 10% to 13% of the sample. Sequenced input: NKG2D-low CD8+ T cells sorted from blood. This specimen's cell subset or site label, interpreted: sorted CD8+ NKG2D-low blood T cells. The receptors here all came from a human donor with alopecia areata.

This clone was picked up a small number of times. This chain links TRBV11-1 with TRBJ2-2, with D uncertain. Germline CDR1 is SGHAT and CDR2 is FQDESV (reference sequence). This CDR3 has 14 amino acids. The V end lost 6 bases, the J end lost 1 base, and 9 bases lay between the germline ends. CDR3 protein: CASSRKGNTGELFF. The CDR3 nucleotides are TGTGCCAGCAGTAGAAAGGGGAACACCGGGGAGCTGTTTTTT.

The rearrangement links TRBV6-5 to TRBJ1-1; D ambiguous. V was clipped by 6 bases and J by 1 base, with 12 bases between them. The CDR3 runs to 14 residues. Germline CDR1 is MNHEY and CDR2 is SVGAGI. The CDR3 nucleotides are TGTGCCAGCAGATCCGATGTAGGGAACACTGAAGCTTTCTTT. Its translation is CASRSDVGNTEAFF.

The V call is TRBV19, the J call TRBJ2-1, with 10 nucleotides matching TRBD1. The CDR3 contains 15 residues. After removal of 4 bases from V and 7 bases from J, the junction contained 7 bases not matched to a gene. Germline V gene data show CDR1 as LNHDA and CDR2 as SQIVND (reference sequence). DNA for the CDR3: TGTGCCAGTAGTACCGGGACAGGGGAATCGAATGAGCAGTTCTTC. It codes for CASSTGTGESNEQFF. The full variable domain, rest sourced from reference TRBV19 and TRBJ2-1, is DGGITQSPKYLFRKEGQNVTLSCEQNLNHDAMYWYRQDPGQGLRLIYYSQIVNDFQKGDIAEGYSVSREKKESFPLTVTSAQKNPTAFYLCASSTGTGESNEQFFGPGTRLTVL.

The CDR3 nucleotides are TGTGCCAGCAGGACCGGACGGTTCACCGGGGAGCTGTTTTTT. Translated, it gives CASRTGRFTGELFF. This rearrangement joins TRBV28 to TRBJ2-2; D unresolved. The CDR3 runs to 14 residues. V was pared by 6 bases and J by 4 bases, with 12 bases between. Germline CDR1 MDHEN, CDR2 SYDVKM.

CDR3 coding DNA: TGCAGCGTTGTAGGCTTAGGTGGGGAAGCCAAAAACATTCAGTACTTC. Translation gives CSVVGLGGEAKNIQYF. This chain connects TRBV29-1 to TRBJ2-4; D ambiguous. Trimming pared 4 bases from V and 0 bases from J, leaving 16 bases between. CDR3 length: 16 amino acids. Germline assignment: CDR1 SQVTM and CDR2 ANQGSEA. Full variable domain (missing parts from reference TRBV29-1 and TRBJ2-4): SAVISQKPSRDICQRGTSLTIQCQVDSQVTMMFWYRQQPGQSLTLIATANQGSEATYESGFVIDKFPISRPNLTFSTLTVSNMSPEDSSIYLCSVVGLGGEAKNIQYFGAGTRLSVL.

The genes are TRBV5-4 and TRBJ2-1; D ambiguous. The CDR3 sequence is 13 residues long. Germline V gene lookup returns CDR1 SGHNT and CDR2 YYREEE (reference sequence). Trimming pared 0 bases from V and 7 bases from J, leaving 8 bases between. In nucleotides, the CDR3 is TGTGCCAGCAGCTTGGGGCTGGGGAATGAGCAGTTCTTC. This codes for CASSLGLGNEQFF.

Only one count was recorded for this clone. The rearrangement links TRBV6-1 to TRBJ2-2, with 8 bases lining up with TRBD1. This CDR3 spans 14 amino acids. Trimming cost V 6 bases and J 4 bases; bases outside gene matches: 4. Germline V gives CDR1 MNHNS, CDR2 SASEGT. The CDR3 nucleotides are TGTGCCAGCAGAGACAGGGGAAGCACCGGGGAGCTGTTTTTT. This codes for CASRDRGSTGELFF.

The rearrangement joins TRBV7-8 to TRBJ1-1; D uncertain. Trimming pared 0 bases from V and 2 bases from J, leaving 4 bases between. The germline V gene encodes CDR1 SGHVS and CDR2 FQNEAQ. The CDR3 length is 13 residues. The CDR3 here is CASSLAGNTEAFF. CDR3 in DNA: TGTGCCAGCAGCTTAGCGGGAAACACTGAAGCTTTCTTT.

This clone appeared a few times. The gene calls are TRBV19 and TRBJ1-2; D remains unclear. The CDR3 is made up of 12 amino acids. Deletions cut 6 bases from V and 8 bases from J, with 13 bases between. Germline V gene sequence: CDR1 LNHDA, CDR2 SQIVND (reference sequence). The CDR3 nucleotides are TGTGCCAGTAGCAACACGGCGCCCGGCTACACCTTC. Its protein product is CASSNTAPGYTF.

This clone is labeled medium-sized. The rearrangement joins TRBV28 to TRBJ1-5; D is perhaps TRBD1 (5 bases). The CDR3 sequence is 10 residues long. The germline CDR1 and CDR2 sequences are MDHEN and SYDVKM. Between the trimmed V and J ends, which lost 8 bases and 11 bases, there was a span of 10 bases. CDR3 DNA: TGTGCCAGCCGGGACGGCACCCAGCATTTT. Encoded protein: CASRDGTQHF.

This chain joins TRBV30 and TRBJ2-4; TRBD2 aligns across 7 bases. This CDR3 contains 14 residues. Trimming cost V 0 bases and J 6 bases; bases outside gene matches: 5. The germline V gene encodes CDR1 GTSNPN and CDR2 SVGIG (reference sequence). The CDR3 sequence is CAWSVEGGTNIQYF. CDR3 coding DNA: TGTGCCTGGAGTGTAGAGGGAGGGACAAACATTCAGTACTTC.

The chain is built from TRBV29-1 and TRBJ2-1; 10 bases fit TRBD2. The CDR3 has 14 residues. The V gene end was trimmed by 8 bases and the J gene end by 4 bases; junction bases not matched to a gene: 8. Germline loops: CDR1 SQVTM, CDR2 ANQGSEA. The CDR3 DNA reads as TGCAGCTCTGAGCGGGGGGGCCGTTACAATGAGCAGTTCTTC. It codes for CSSERGGRYNEQFF.

Note on this clone: This same CDR3 is encoded by further DNA sequences in the sample. The chain carries TRBV6-1 and TRBJ2-3; 14 bases match TRBD2. The ends lost 4 bases at V and 4 bases at J; junction bases unmatched: 1. Germline CDR1 is MNHNS and CDR2 is SASEGT. The CDR3 is 15 amino acids. CDR3 sequence: CASSGLAGGPDTQYF. In DNA, the CDR3 is TGTGCCAGCAGTGGACTAGCGGGAGGGCCAGATACGCAGTATTTT.